A selection of T cell receptor beta chains follows, all from one sample in a study of shared clonotypes between healthy human individuals. The assay was immunoSEQ multiplex PCR, and TCRdb's table has in-frame clones only and misses some. The sample has 2 million to 3 million clones, 80% to 95% seen once. Input material: naive CD4+ T cells from PBMCs. The receptor source for this set is a man younger than 35 in good health. Some clones in this sample may be carry-over from other donors' samples. CDR3s include the opening cysteine and the closing phenylalanine or tryptophan. Each record gives: CDR3 DNA, CDR3 protein, D gene, CDR3 length, clone size, V gene, J gene. A D gene is named only where the DNA matches it firmly. Clone size is stated in some rows and not others, as once, few, many or a class when expanded.

TGTGCCACCAGCAGAGTCCGGGACTCCAGCTCTGGGGCCAACGTCCTGACTTTC,CATSRVRDSSSGANVLTF,NA,18,NA,TRBV15,TRBJ2-6
TGTGCCAGCAGTGTGCTTGGAGGAAGTGGCTACACCTTC,CASSVLGGSGYTF,NA,13,NA,TRBV2,TRBJ1-2
TGTGCCATCAGTGGGGACTGGGCGGATACGCAGTATTTT,CAISGDWADTQYF,NA,13,NA,TRBV10-3,TRBJ2-3
TGTGCCAGCAGCCGACTAGCGAGTTACAATGAGCAGTTCTTC,CASSRLASYNEQFF,TRBD2,14,NA,TRBV28,TRBJ2-1
TGTGCCAGCAGTTGGGGACTAGCGGGAGGGGTGCAGTACTTC,CASSWGLAGGVQYF,TRBD2,14,once,TRBV2,TRBJ2-7
TGTGCTAGTGGTAACAACGGGGCCAGGGGTGGTGGGGCTGAAGCTTTCTTT,CASGNNGARGGGAEAFF,NA,17,NA,TRBV12-5,TRBJ1-1
TGTGCCAGCAGGCGCCCGGACAGGGGGCGCGAGCAGTTCTTC,CASRRPDRGREQFF,TRBD1,14,NA,TRBV28,TRBJ2-1
TGTGCCAGCAGCTTAGCGGACAGGGCAGGCCGGGGCTACACCTTC,CASSLADRAGRGYTF,TRBD1,15,NA,TRBV7-9,TRBJ1-2
TGTGCCAGTAGTATTTGGGCCTTAGGGTACAATGAGCAGTTCTTC,CASSIWALGYNEQFF,NA,15,once,TRBV19,TRBJ2-1
TGTGCCAGCAGTCCCCATGGGGGACAGTCCTATGGCTACACCTTC,CASSPHGGQSYGYTF,TRBD1,15,NA,TRBV6-1,TRBJ1-2
TGTGCCAGCAGTTTTGGTGGGGTTTTTAATGAGCAGTTCTTC,CASSFGGVFNEQFF,NA,14,NA,TRBV27,TRBJ2-1
TGTGCCAGCCTGGACAGCGTTTATAATGAAAAACTGTTTTTT,CASLDSVYNEKLFF,NA,14,NA,TRBV28,TRBJ1-4
TGTGCCAGCAGCAGTACACTGAACACTGAAGCTTTCTTT,CASSSTLNTEAFF,NA,13,few,TRBV28,TRBJ1-1
TGTGCCAGCAGCTTTCGAACAGTCTACGAGCAGTACTTC,CASSFRTVYEQYF,NA,13,NA,TRBV7-2,TRBJ2-7
TGCAGTGGACAGGGGAGGTACGAGCAGTACTTC,CSGQGRYEQYF,TRBD1,11,NA,TRBV20-1,TRBJ2-7
TGTGCCAGCAGCCCAGTTCAGGGAGATGGCTACACCTTC,CASSPVQGDGYTF,NA,13,NA,TRBV7-6,TRBJ1-2
TGTGCCAGCAGTTTTGACAGGGACACTGAAGCTTTCTTT,CASSFDRDTEAFF,TRBD1,13,NA,TRBV6-1,TRBJ1-1
TGTGCCAGCAGTGAGGGGACAGGGGGTTTCTACGAGCAGTACTTC,CASSEGTGGFYEQYF,TRBD1,15,NA,TRBV6-4,TRBJ2-7
TGTGCCAGCAGCCGCCCCAGGGGAGGTAACTATGGCTACACCTTC,CASSRPRGGNYGYTF,NA,15,NA,TRBV11-2,TRBJ1-2
TGTGCCAGCAATCTGTGGGGGTTGGGGGATGAGCAGTTCTTC,CASNLWGLGDEQFF,NA,14,NA,TRBV2,TRBJ2-1
TGTGCCAGCAGTTTGCTCACCCGACAGGGCGGCCAGTACAATGAGCAGTTCTTC,CASSLLTRQGGQYNEQFF,TRBD1,18,once,TRBV28,TRBJ2-1
TGCGCCAGCAGCTTAGGGTTCCCCTCTCGCGGGTCCAACGAGCAGTACTTC,CASSLGFPSRGSNEQYF,NA,17,NA,TRBV5-1,TRBJ2-7
TGTGCCAGCACCCTTAGTGGCGGGAGCATCTCCTACGAGCAGTACTTC,CASTLSGGSISYEQYF,TRBD2,16,NA,TRBV7-8,TRBJ2-7
TGTGCCACCAGCAGAGGTAGAACAGATACGCAGTATTTT,CATSRGRTDTQYF,NA,13,NA,TRBV15,TRBJ2-3
TGTGCCAGCAGGGGCCTCTGGGGGGCCAGCGGCGCCCGCTACGAGCAGTACTTC,CASRGLWGASGARYEQYF,NA,18,NA,TRBV28,TRBJ2-7
TGTGCCAGCAGTCAATGGACTAGCGGGAGTCGCGAGCAGTACTTC,CASSQWTSGSREQYF,TRBD2,15,once,TRBV28,TRBJ2-7
TGCGCCAGCAGCTTAGGGCAGGGGGCCACCGGGGAGCTGTTTTTT,CASSLGQGATGELFF,TRBD1,15,NA,TRBV5-1,TRBJ2-2
TGTGCCAGCAGCTTACTTCCCCAAATTCGGGAGATTAGCGGGGAGCTGTTTTTT,CASSLLPQIREISGELFF,NA,18,NA,TRBV7-2,TRBJ2-2
TGCGCCAGCAGCTTAGGGGTTGGTAGCACAGATACGCAGTATTTT,CASSLGVGSTDTQYF,NA,15,NA,TRBV5-1,TRBJ2-3
TGCGCCAGCAGCTTGGCCGTAGGCCAAGAGACCCAGTACTTC,CASSLAVGQETQYF,NA,14,NA,TRBV5-1,TRBJ2-5
TGTGCCAGCGAACAGGGGAAGGGACAGCCCCAGCATTTT,CASEQGKGQPQHF,TRBD1,13,few,TRBV2,TRBJ1-5
TGTGCCAGCAGCTTAGGTGAGGGCGGGACATCTTTCGAGCAGTACTTC,CASSLGEGGTSFEQYF,NA,16,NA,TRBV7-9,TRBJ2-7
TGTGCCGCTGGCGGGACAATGTCTTCTGGCGGTCAGCCCCAGCATTTT,CAAGGTMSSGGQPQHF,NA,16,NA,TRBV10-3,TRBJ1-5
TGTGCCAGCAGTCCCGGGGGGGCTGCAACTAATGAAAAACTGTTTTTT,CASSPGGAATNEKLFF,NA,16,NA,TRBV28,TRBJ1-4
TGTGCCAGCAGCCCGAGACTACCGGGACAGGGGGACTATGGCTACACCTTC,CASSPRLPGQGDYGYTF,TRBD1,17,once,TRBV9,TRBJ1-2
TGTGCCAGCAGTCCCCCGACAGCAACTGAAGCTTTCTTT,CASSPPTATEAFF,NA,13,once,TRBV28,TRBJ1-1
TGCGCCAGCAGCTTGACAGGTTTTAACACCGGGGAGCTGTTTTTT,CASSLTGFNTGELFF,NA,15,NA,TRBV5-1,TRBJ2-2
TGTGCCAGCAGAACTACAGGGGTTAGCTATGGCTACACCTTC,CASRTTGVSYGYTF,TRBD1,14,NA,TRBV2,TRBJ1-2
TGTGCCAGTACCCGGACAGGGAAGGAGACCGGGGAGCTGTTTTTT,CASTRTGKETGELFF,TRBD1,15,NA,TRBV18,TRBJ2-2
TGCGCCAGCAGCGTCCCGGGACTAGCGGGAGCTGATACGCAGTATTTT,CASSVPGLAGADTQYF,TRBD2,16,NA,TRBV5-1,TRBJ2-3
TGTGCCACCGCACAAGGGGGGTACGAGCAGTACTTC,CATAQGGYEQYF,NA,12,NA,TRBV2,TRBJ2-7